Here is one TCR beta chain with its context. This specimen comes from a study of blood T cell repertoires in COVID-19. Overall study context: In each case, the material was cDNA or gDNA derived from T cells, B-cell-depleted T cells, or PBMCs.

Source study methods: Amplifying reference gene primers gave estimates of nucleated cell counts. Libraries were prepared by immunoSEQ multiplex PCR; TCRdb keeps only in-frame clonotypes and omits some of them. V, J and clone size were drawn from that table, and D and trimming were deduced from the DNA. The sample consists of 150,000 to 200,000 clones, about four fifths of them appearing once. The clonotype was recovered from a man in his fifties who had recovered from COVID-19. The sample taken for sequencing was PBMCs or T cells enriched from blood (not recorded which).

The CDR3 protein is CASSPGQGQVQPQHF. CDR3 nucleotides: TGTGCCAGCTCACCCGGACAGGGACAAGTTCAGCCCCAGCATTTT. The V call is TRBV18, the J call TRBJ1-5; 8 positions agree with TRBD1. V lost 3 bases, J lost 6 bases, and 7 bases stayed unmatched. This CDR3 has 15 amino acids. Germline CDR1 is KGHSH and CDR2 is LQKENI. Combining the CDR3 with reference TRBV18 and TRBJ1-5 gives the whole variable domain NAGVMQNPRHLVRRRGQEARLRCSPMKGHSHVYWYRQLPEEGLKFMVYLQKENIIDESGMPKERFSAEFPKEGPSILRIQQVVRGDSAAYFCASSPGQGQVQPQHFGDGTRLSIL.